These T cell receptor beta chains were read from a single sample in a study of T cell responses to AZD1222 COVID-19 vaccine. Generated by immunoSEQ multiplex PCR, the TCRdb table keeps only in-frame clones and is missing some. The sample carries 130,000 to 150,000 clones, just over 85% recorded once. The sequences come from peripheral blood, collected 28 days after the second AZD1222 dose. The source is an adult who received the AZD1222 COVID-19 vaccine. The CDR3 runs from the conserved cysteine through the conserved F or W. The D gene is left open where the match is weak. The size of a clone is reported for some rows only, either as once, few or many, or as a class for expanded clones.

j_gene,abundance,v_gene,d_gene,CDR3nt,CDR3aa
TRBJ2-1,.,TRBV9,TRBD2,TGTGCCAGCACTCCGCAAGCGGGGAACTACAATGAGCAGTTCTTC,CASTPQAGNYNEQFF
TRBJ2-1,few,TRBV19,.,TGTGCCAGCCAAGGGGCAGCCACGTACAATGAGCAGTTCTTC,CASQGAATYNEQFF
TRBJ2-7,.,TRBV4-2,.,TGTGCCAGCAGCCAAGGCCCCGAGGACTACGAGCAGTACTTC,CASSQGPEDYEQYF
TRBJ1-3,.,TRBV5-6,.,TGTGCCAGCAGCCAACGGGGACGGCCGGTTACCCTATCTGGAAACACCATATATTTT,CASSQRGRPVTLSGNTIYF
TRBJ1-2,.,TRBV27,.,TGTGCCAGCAGTTTATCGGTCCCACCGGACAACTATGGCTACACCTTC,CASSLSVPPDNYGYTF
TRBJ2-4,.,TRBV9,.,TGTGCCAGCAGCGTAGGCGGATCCAAAAACATTCAGTACTTC,CASSVGGSKNIQYF
TRBJ1-5,.,TRBV7-8,.,TGTGCCAGCAGCCTTCACAGGGATAATCAGCCCCAGCATTTT,CASSLHRDNQPQHF
TRBJ2-1,once,TRBV9,.,TGTGCCAGCAGCACCGGGACCAACAATGAGCAGTTCTTC,CASSTGTNNEQFF
TRBJ2-3,few,TRBV11-3,.,TGTGCCAGCAGCTTAGATACGATCCAGGGGGGTACGCAGTATTTT,CASSLDTIQGGTQYF
TRBJ1-5,.,TRBV30,TRBD1,TGTGCCTGGAGTGCCGGGACAGGGGGGTACAATCAGCCCCAGCATTTT,CAWSAGTGGYNQPQHF
TRBJ2-1,.,TRBV15,TRBD2,TGTGCCACCAGCAGAGGTTTGGGACTAGCGGGAGGCGGCTACAATGAGCAGTTCTTC,CATSRGLGLAGGGYNEQFF
TRBJ2-5,.,TRBV28,.,TGTGCCAGCAGTTTAGACTGGTCGGGGTACCAAGAGACCCAGTACTTC,CASSLDWSGYQETQYF
TRBJ2-1,.,TRBV7-9,TRBD2,TGTGCCAGCAGCTTAGCGGGAGGGAAGGAGTTCTTC,CASSLAGGKEFF
TRBJ2-7,.,TRBV6-5,TRBD2,TGTGCCAGCAGCCGACTAGCGGGAGTAGGCGACGAGCAGTACTTC,CASSRLAGVGDEQYF
TRBJ2-1,.,TRBV6-2/TRBV6-3,TRBD2,TGTGCCAGCAGTTACTCGAGGCTAGCGGGAGACTGGGAGCAGTTCTTC,CASSYSRLAGDWEQFF
TRBJ2-1,.,TRBV10-1,TRBD2,TGCGCCAGCAGTGCGGGACTAGCGACCAGTGACCCCTACAATGAGCAGTTCTTC,CASSAGLATSDPYNEQFF